Below, 19 T cell receptor beta chains from the same sample are listed, as sequenced in a study of CD8+CD57+ T cells in acquired aplastic anemia. Template material for TCR beta VDJ and CDR3 profiling consisted of genomic DNA. Each CDR3 protein is one row after TCRdb ran MiXCR on the reads. The data contain hundreds of thousands of distinct CDR3 sequences, about 70% of them singletons. Sequencing was performed on sorted CD4+, CD8+, or CD8+CD57+ T cells (not recorded which) from PBMCs. These receptors were obtained from a human donor in good health, serving as a control.

A note on this clonotype: The conserved phenylalanine or tryptophan normally closing the CDR3 is absent here, so this likely arose from a read error. The DNA is left out, because the CDR3 cannot be placed on it with certainty; the CDR3 is given as TCRdb lists it. The chain carries TRBV19 and TRBJ2-1; TRBD2 is taken as the D call from the table, unchecked against the DNA. The germline CDR1 and CDR2 sequences are LNHDA and SQIVND (reference sequence). The CDR3 is 15 amino acids long, termini counted. The CDR3 is CASSPRGIIQRQHFV.

The J gene is TRBJ1-1, the V gene TRBV7-9; 10 nucleotides agree with TRBD1. CDR3 length equals 15 residues. The germline V gene encodes CDR1 SEHNR and CDR2 FQNEAQ (reference sequence). V trimming: 5 bases; J trimming: 7 bases; junction bases outside the gene matches: 10. CDR3 DNA sequence: TGTGCCAGCAGCGCGACAGGGGGCGCGAGGCATGAAGCTTTCTTT. Translation: CASSATGGARHEAFF. Based on the CDR3 plus reference TRBV7-9 and TRBJ1-1, the full variable domain is DTGVSQNPRHKITKRGQNVTFRCDPISEHNRLYWYRQTLGQGPEFLTYFQNEAQLEKSRLLSDRFSAERPKGSFSTLEIQRTEQGDSAMYLCASSATGGARHEAFFGQGTRLTVV.

V gene TRBV19 combines with J gene TRBJ2-5; possibly TRBD1 for D (6 bases). CDR1 and CDR2 (germline): LNHDA, SQIVND (reference sequence). This CDR3 region has 15 residues. V shed 2 bases and J shed 3 bases, with 13 bases lying between them. The DNA for the CDR3 is TGTGCCAGTAGTATACCCCTGACAGGAGAAGAGACCCAGTACTTC. Its translation is CASSIPLTGEETQYF.

This clonotype was counted ten times or more. The gene calls are TRBV7-3 and TRBJ2-3; 10 nucleotides line up with TRBD1. The V gene's germline CDR1 is SGHTA and CDR2 FQGTGA. The CDR3 has 15 amino acids. V shed 3 bases, J shed 4 bases, and the junction held 4 bases outside the gene matches. The CDR3: CASSFGTGEADTQYF. The CDR3 coding sequence is TGTGCCAGCAGCTTCGGGACAGGGGAGGCAGATACGCAGTATTTT.

This clonotype showed up many times. V and J are TRBV6-1 and TRBJ1-3; no definite D call. This CDR3 comprises 16 residues. V shed 4 bases and J shed 4 bases, with 17 bases lying between them. Germline CDR1 and CDR2: MNHNS and SASEGT. CDR3 loop: CASSGASLSSGNTIYF. CDR3 in DNA: TGTGCCAGCAGTGGCGCCAGCCTTTCATCAGGAAACACCATATATTTT.

The rearrangement links TRBV28 to TRBJ1-6, with D tentatively TRBD1 (5 bases). In germline, CDR1 is MDHEN, CDR2 SYDVKM. V gave up 8 bases and J gave up 0 bases, with 14 bases separating them. The CDR3 totals 16 residues. Here the CDR3 DNA reads TGTGCCAGCTTCCCGCCAGGGAGCTCCTATAATTCACCCCTCCACTTT. It is translated as CASFPPGSSYNSPLHF.

Notes on this clonotype: Its ends do not fully match the called genes, so a read error is possible. The V call is TRBV7-3, the J call TRBJ2-2, with a weak D call TRBD2 (6 bases). The germline V gene encodes CDR1 SGHTA and CDR2 FQGTGA. There are 12 residues in the CDR3. Here the CDR3 DNA reads TGTGCCAGCAGTGTACTGGGCGGGGAGCTGCTTTTT. It encodes CASSVLGGELLF.

As concerns this clonotype: Here the CDR3 omits its conserved ending phenylalanine or tryptophan, so a read error is the likely source. The chain combines TRBV2 with TRBJ2-5; D ambiguous. V was clipped by 7 bases and J by 2 bases, with 11 bases between them. Germline CDR1 and CDR2: SNHLY and FYNNEI. The CDR3 consists of 13 residues. The CDR3 nucleotides are TGTGCCAGCACCAACTGTGGGCAAGAGACCCAGTACTTG. It codes for CASTNCGQETQYL.

This clonotype was picked up many times. This chain links TRBV19 with TRBJ1-6, with 7 bases matching TRBD1. Germline CDR1 and CDR2: LNHDA and SQIVND (reference sequence). V trimming: 3 bases; J trimming: 7 bases; junction bases outside the gene matches: 3. The CDR3 is 14 residues long. This CDR3 is CASSISDRNSPLHF. CDR3 DNA: TGTGCCAGTAGTATTTCGGACAGGAATTCACCCCTCCACTTT.

This clonotype was found a few times. V is TRBV20-1 and J is TRBJ1-1; the D gene is possibly TRBD1 (5 bases). From germline, CDR1 is DFQATT and CDR2 SNEGSKA (reference sequence). CDR3 length: 16 amino acids. The V gene lost 4 bases and the J gene lost 1 base, with 19 bases spanning the gap. CDR3 loop: CSAISGTSGGNTEAFF. CDR3 coding DNA: TGCAGTGCTATTTCGGGGACTAGCGGGGGGAACACTGAAGCTTTCTTT.

Regarding this clonotype: A much more abundant neighbour one base away suggests this may be a read error. It is likely a read error, because the conserved phenylalanine at the end of the CDR3 is missing. The chain couples TRBV7-2 to TRBJ1-1; possibly TRBD1 for D (5 bases). CDR1 is SGHTA, CDR2 FQGNSA, per germline. The CDR3 is made up of 15 amino acids. V lost 1 base and J lost 6, with 15 bases in between. The CDR3 sequence is CASSLDRSDIAEAFS. The CDR3 DNA reads as TGTGCCAGCAGCTTAGACAGATCGGACATCGCTGAAGCTTTCTCT.

With regard to this clonotype: The final CDR3 position lacks the conserved phenylalanine or tryptophan, pointing to a likely read error. The DNA is omitted, as the CDR3 cannot be located on it reliably, and the CDR3 follows TCRdb's listing. This chain's CDR3 is CASSREGGITGAL. The chain couples TRBV7-3 to TRBJ1-2. Germline loops: CDR1 SGHTA, CDR2 FQGTGA. The CDR3 length is 13 residues, termini included.

The V call is TRBV11-2, the J call TRBJ2-7; no reliable D call. The CDR3 is 14 amino acids. The V end was cut by 1 base, the J end by 2 bases, with 9 bases between. From germline, CDR1 is SGHAT and CDR2 FQNNGV. The CDR3 loop reads CASSLVRSTYEQYF. In DNA, the CDR3 is TGTGCCAGCAGCTTAGTGCGTTCTACCTACGAGCAGTACTTC.

The J gene is TRBJ2-1, the V gene TRBV5-4, with D maybe TRBD2 (6 bases). Germline V gene sequence: CDR1 SGHNT, CDR2 YYREEE (reference sequence). Between the trimmed V and J ends, which lost 7 bases and 4 bases, there was a span of 18 bases. This CDR3 is built from 15 residues. This CDR3 is CASGTRGGSYNEQFF. The CDR3, as DNA: TGTGCCAGCGGTACAAGGGGAGGTTCATACAATGAGCAGTTCTTC.

A word on this clonotype: The CDR3 end shows no conserved phenylalanine or tryptophan, and so a read error is likely. Because the CDR3's place on the DNA is in doubt, the DNA is left out and the CDR3 is given as listed by TCRdb. The chain is built from TRBV20-1 and TRBJ2-5; TRBD1 is the table's D call and was not checked against the DNA. Germline V CDR1 and CDR2: DFQATT, SNEGSKA (reference sequence). The CDR3 totals 10 residues, both ends included. The CDR3 spells CSAREVGTAI.

The chain is built from TRBV7-2 and TRBJ2-1, with D possibly matching TRBD2 (7 bases). CDR1 is SGHTA, CDR2 FQGNSA, per germline. V dropped 3 bases and J dropped 12 bases, with 24 bases sitting between them. The CDR3 sequence is 16 residues long. CDR3 in DNA: TGTGCCAGCAGCTTGGGTTCACTAGGGGGGGGCTATGGGCAGTTCTTC. Protein sequence: CASSLGSLGGGYGQFF.

This clonotype was observed a few times. Mismatch with germline at one junction end may stem from a read error. This sequence joins TRBV9 and TRBJ2-1; 7 bases agree with TRBD1. CDR3 length: 16 residues. The germline V gene encodes CDR1 SGDLS and CDR2 YYNGEE. The CDR3 region is CASGVHPGQTLNEQFF. CDR3 DNA: TGTGCCAGCGGCGTTCATCCGGGACAGACGCTAAATGAGCAGTTCTTC.

This clonotype showed up many times. The J gene is TRBJ1-3, the V gene TRBV5-1; D is perhaps TRBD1 (6 bases). CDR1 and CDR2 from the germline V gene are SGHRS and YFSETQ. The CDR3 is 16 amino acids. Deletions cut 0 bases from V and 3 bases from J, with 13 bases between. CDR3 DNA: TGCGCCAGCAGCTTGGGACCGGGGGCCGATGGAAACACCATATATTTT. This codes for CASSLGPGADGNTIYF.

About this clonotype itself: The DNA is omitted, as the CDR3 cannot be located on it reliably, and the CDR3 follows TCRdb's listing. J is TRBJ1-2 and V is TRBV7-2. CDR1 SGHTA and CDR2 FQGNSA come from the germline V gene. From its first to its last residue, the CDR3 has 15 amino acids. The CDR3 reads CASSYARREQYFGTF.